The 32 T cell receptor beta chains in this list originate from one sample, sequenced in a study of identical twins. TCRdb ran MiXCR on the 5' RACE reads and lists one entry per CDR3 protein. The table lists around 500,000 distinct CDR3 sequences, about 14% of them singletons, with roughly 0.56% in the top ten. The data also belong to a second study, concerning yellow fever vaccine responses in identical twins.

Sample: CD4+ T cells sorted from blood. These receptors were obtained from a woman under 30 in good health.

This clonotype was counted many times. The chain employs TRBV4-2 and TRBJ2-2; 10 nucleotides line up with TRBD2. The trim removed 1 base at V and 3 bases at J, leaving 5 bases unmatched. Germline V gene sequence: CDR1 LGHNA, CDR2 YNFKEQ. The CDR3 is 17 amino acids. CDR3 in DNA: TGTGCCAGCAGCCAAGGTGGGACTAGCGTGCACACCGGGGAGCTGTTTTTT. Its protein is CASSQGGTSVHTGELFF.

V is TRBV7-8 and J is TRBJ2-2, with TRBD1 matching 9 bases. V was pared by 6 bases and J by 6 bases, with 11 bases of the junction left unmatched. CDR3 length: 16 residues. Germline V gene data show CDR1 as SGHVS and CDR2 as FQNEAQ. CDR3 nucleotides: TGTGCCAGCAGGGGAACAGGGGGCGCGGATCCCGGGGAGCTGTTTTTT. Translating gives CASRGTGGADPGELFF. The full variable domain, in which reference TRBV7-8 and TRBJ2-2 provide the parts outside the CDR3, is GAGVSQSPRYKVAKRGQDVALRCDPISGHVSLFWYQQALGQGPEFLTYFQNEAQLDKSGLPSDRFFAERPEGSVSTLKIQRTQQEDSAVYLCASRGTGGADPGELFFGEGSRLTVL.

The chain recombines TRBV6-2 or TRBV6-3 with TRBJ2-5, with D perhaps TRBD1 (5 bases). This CDR3 is 15 amino acids long. CDR1 and CDR2 from the germline V gene are MNHEY and SVGEGT. Trimming took 2 bases from V and 5 from J, leaving 15 bases between them. CDR3 region: CASSYGQGLRETQYF. The CDR3 region has the DNA TGTGCCAGCAGTTACGGGCAGGGCCTTCGCGAGACCCAGTACTTC.

This clonotype came up a few times. The chain uses TRBV6-2 or TRBV6-3 and TRBJ2-7; the D gene is possibly TRBD1 (6 bases). Trimming stripped 6 bases from V and 1 base from J, with 25 bases between. Germline lookup yields CDR1 MNHEY and CDR2 SVGEGT. This CDR3 is built from 18 residues. The DNA for the CDR3 is TGTGCCAGCAGGGACACATTACCAGGGGTCCTGACATCCTACGAGCAGTACTTC. Amino acids: CASRDTLPGVLTSYEQYF.

This clonotype was counted a few times. The J gene is TRBJ2-5, the V gene TRBV9; 8 bases align to TRBD1. The ends lost 0 bases at V and 5 bases at J; junction bases unmatched: 9. Germline loops: CDR1 SGDLS, CDR2 YYNGEE. This CDR3 contains 16 residues. The CDR3 DNA follows: TGTGCCAGCAGCGTAGTGCCCGGACAGGGCGTCGAGACCCAGTACTTC. This sequence encodes CASSVVPGQGVETQYF.

The chain has TRBV12-3 or TRBV12-4 and TRBJ2-2; possible D gene TRBD1, 5 bases. The CDR3 length is 14 residues. V shed 3 bases and J shed 5 bases, with 10 bases lying between them. DNA of the CDR3: TGTGCCAGCAGTTTGGGGCGGAAAACCGGGGAGCTGTTTTTT. Amino acids: CASSLGRKTGELFF.

The chain recombines TRBV6-5 with TRBJ2-5, with unresolved D. The germline gives CDR1 MNHEY, CDR2 SVGAGI. The V end was cut by 2 bases, the J end by 1 base, with 14 bases between. This CDR3 comprises 16 residues. As DNA, the CDR3 is TGTGCCAGCAGTTACCGAATCAGCTTAACCCAAGAGACCCAGTACTTC. Translation gives CASSYRISLTQETQYF.

In this sample, this clonotype turned up a few times. The V gene is TRBV12-3 or TRBV12-4, the J gene TRBJ1-5; no firm D call. CDR3 length: 14 residues. The ends were cut back, 6 bases at V and 3 bases at J, with 12 bases in the middle. CDR3 region: CASSPGLINQPQHF. In DNA form, the CDR3 reads TGTGCCAGCAGCCCCGGACTTATCAATCAGCCCCAGCATTTT.

CDR3 in amino acids: CASIRAGELFF. CDR3 in DNA: TGTGCCAGCATAAGGGCCGGGGAGCTGTTTTTT. V is TRBV25-1 and J is TRBJ2-2; D remains unclear. The CDR3 totals 11 residues. V dropped 7 bases and J dropped 6 bases, with 6 bases sitting between them. Germline V gene sequence: CDR1 MGHDK, CDR2 SYGVNS.

The chain combines TRBV12-3 or TRBV12-4 with TRBJ1-1; D unclear. CDR3 length: 15 amino acids. V lost 2 bases and J 5 bases, leaving 15 bases between the germline ends. The CDR3 is CASSLLVGRGTEAFF. In DNA, the CDR3 is TGTGCCAGCAGTTTACTCGTCGGGCGAGGGACTGAAGCTTTCTTT.

This clonotype was seen a few times. This chain links TRBV24-1 with TRBJ2-2; D remains ambiguous. The germline V gene has CDR1 KGHDR and CDR2 SFDVKD. Trimming took off 5 bases at V and 5 bases at J, with 2 bases between the two ends. The CDR3 consists of 11 residues. This CDR3 reads CATSVTGELFF. The DNA of the CDR3 is TGTGCCACCAGTGTAACCGGGGAGCTGTTTTTT.

This clonotype appeared many times. The rearrangement uses TRBV29-1 and TRBJ2-5, with 7 bases fitting TRBD2. The germline gives CDR1 SQVTM, CDR2 ANQGSEA. CDR3 length: 13 amino acids. The ends lost 5 bases at V and 4 bases at J; junction bases unmatched: 7. The CDR3 region is CSVRLSGGETQYF. DNA for the CDR3: TGCAGCGTTCGCCTTTCGGGAGGAGAGACCCAGTACTTC.

This clonotype showed up just a few times. The chain uses TRBV6-1 and TRBJ2-7, with TRBD1 matching 8 bases. The CDR3 covers 17 residues. CDR1 and CDR2 (germline): MNHNS, SASEGT. Losses at the gene ends were 4 bases for V and 1 base for J; bases not matched to a gene: 12. As DNA, the CDR3 is TGTGCCAGCAGTGCGGGGACAGGTGGTTGGGGGTCCTACGAGCAGTACTTC. Its protein is CASSAGTGGWGSYEQYF.

This clonotype has more than one count but fewer than ten. The gene calls are TRBV4-3 and TRBJ1-6; 8 positions agree with TRBD1. V lost 4 bases and J lost 9; bases outside the gene matches: 11. CDR1 and CDR2 (germline): LGHNA, YSLEER. The CDR3 loop spans 16 amino acids. The CDR3 sequence: CASSRQGSGGISPLHF. The CDR3, as DNA: TGCGCCAGCAGCCGGCAGGGTTCAGGGGGCATTTCACCCCTCCACTTT.

The chain joins TRBV18 to TRBJ2-7, with 10 bases fitting TRBD1. V shed 7 bases and J 0 bases; nucleotides not matched to a gene: 9. CDR3 size: 16 residues. Germline V gene data show CDR1 as KGHSH and CDR2 as LQKENI. CDR3 DNA: TGTGCCAGCTTACCCGGGACAGGGGTCGGCTCCTACGAGCAGTACTTC. Its protein product is CASLPGTGVGSYEQYF. Complete variable domain (other parts from reference TRBV18 and TRBJ2-7): NAGVMQNPRHLVRRRGQEARLRCSPMKGHSHVYWYRQLPEEGLKFMVYLQKENIIDESGMPKERFSAEFPKEGPSILRIQQVVRGDSAAYFCASLPGTGVGSYEQYFGPGTRLTVT.

The chain has TRBV25-1 and TRBJ2-3; weak D call: TRBD1 (5 bases). CDR3 size: 15 residues. The V end was cut by 2 bases, the J end by 0 bases, with 9 bases between. Germline V gene sequence: CDR1 MGHDK, CDR2 SYGVNS. CDR3 sequence: CASSEMSGSTDTQYF. The CDR3 DNA follows: TGTGCCAGCAGTGAAATGTCAGGGAGCACAGATACGCAGTATTTT.

This clonotype has just a few counts. The chain links TRBV19 to TRBJ2-3; D is possibly TRBD2 (7 bases). This CDR3 contains 15 residues. Trimming stripped 5 bases from V and 5 bases from J, with 17 bases between. Germline values: CDR1 LNHDA, CDR2 SQIVND (reference sequence). The chain's CDR3 is CASSGPAGARDTQYF. The CDR3 bases are TGTGCCAGTAGTGGCCCGGCGGGGGCGAGAGATACGCAGTATTTT.

There are a few counts of this clonotype. The genes are TRBV11-2 and TRBJ2-4; no firm D call. CDR1 SGHAT and CDR2 FQNNGV come from the germline V gene. V gave up 2 bases and J gave up 8 bases, with 13 bases separating them. This CDR3 has 14 residues. In DNA, the CDR3 is TGTGCCAGCAGCTTAAGCCGCAGCCGGGACATTCAGTACTTC. This encodes CASSLSRSRDIQYF.

This clonotype was counted only a few times. The chain links TRBV4-2 to TRBJ2-3; 7 bases agree with TRBD2. The CDR3 covers 18 residues. With 4 bases clipped from V and 0 bases from J, the junction kept 13 bases outside the gene matches. The germline V gene has CDR1 LGHNA and CDR2 YNFKEQ. DNA of the CDR3: TGTGCCAGCAGCCCATTTTCCGGGGGGACCACTAGCACAGATACGCAGTATTTT. It specifies CASSPFSGGTTSTDTQYF.

This clonotype was seen a few times. V gene TRBV5-4 combines with J gene TRBJ2-2; D is possibly TRBD1 (6 bases). From germline, CDR1 is SGHNT and CDR2 YYREEE (reference sequence). V lost 0 bases and J lost 8, with 11 bases in between. The CDR3 loop spans 14 amino acids. CDR3 sequence: CASSLAGTKGELFF. CDR3 nucleotides: TGTGCCAGCAGCTTGGCCGGGACAAAAGGGGAGCTGTTTTTT.

This clonotype was counted only a few times. The CDR3 is CATSSGGPNTGELFF. In nucleotides, the CDR3 is TGTGCCACCAGCAGCGGGGGTCCGAACACCGGGGAGCTGTTTTTT. The chain joins TRBV15 to TRBJ2-2, with D possibly being TRBD2 (6 bases). Deletions cut 3 bases from V and 0 bases from J, with 8 bases between. The CDR3 spans 15 residues. CDR1 and CDR2 from the germline V gene are LNHNV and YYDKDF (reference sequence). The complete variable domain, with remaining parts taken from reference TRBV15 and TRBJ2-2, reads DAMVIQNPRYQVTQFGKPVTLSCSQTLNHNVMYWYQQKSSQAPKLLFHYYDKDFNNEADTPDNFQSRRPNTSFCFLDIRSPGLGDTAMYLCATSSGGPNTGELFFGEGSRLTVL.

This clonotype was counted a few times. J is TRBJ2-7 and V is TRBV4-3; a weak D match, TRBD2 (6 bases). V was shortened by 0 bases and J by 3 bases, with 9 bases between the two germline ends. The germline gives CDR1 LGHNA, CDR2 YSLEER. The CDR3 spans 14 residues. The DNA for the CDR3 is TGCGCCAGCAGCCAAGAGGCGGGGAACTACGAGCAGTACTTC. This sequence encodes CASSQEAGNYEQYF.

V and J are TRBV5-1 and TRBJ2-5, with D maybe TRBD2 (6 bases). Trimming removed 1 base at V and 5 bases at J, with 12 bases between. CDR1 is SGHRS and CDR2 is YFSETQ in the germline V gene. The CDR3 extends over 14 amino acids. In DNA, the CDR3 is TGCGCCAGCAGCTTGCTTCCGGCGGGGGAGACCCAGTACTTC. It yields the protein CASSLLPAGETQYF.

This sequence joins TRBV11-2 and TRBJ2-5; 8 bases agree with TRBD1. Trimming removed 2 bases from V and 5 bases from J; junction bases left unmatched: 7. The CDR3 is 15 residues long. Looked up from germline, CDR1 is SGHAT and CDR2 is FQNNGV. CDR3 amino acids: CASSLIQGASETQYF. The CDR3 DNA is TGTGCCAGCAGCTTAATTCAGGGGGCGAGTGAGACCCAGTACTTC.

A few counts support this clonotype. J is TRBJ2-2 and V is TRBV29-1; D might be TRBD2 (7 bases). Germline V gene lookup returns CDR1 SQVTM and CDR2 ANQGSEA. The CDR3 covers 14 residues. V lost 4 bases and J 6 bases, leaving 15 bases between the germline ends. CDR3 region: CSVGGSGTSGELFF. Written as DNA, the CDR3 is TGCAGCGTTGGGGGCAGCGGGACATCCGGGGAGCTGTTTTTT.

This clonotype was counted a few times. The J gene is TRBJ1-6, the V gene TRBV20-1, with D perhaps matching TRBD1 (6 bases). CDR1 is DFQATT and CDR2 is SNEGSKA in the germline V gene (reference sequence). The CDR3 runs to 10 residues. CDR3 DNA sequence: TGCGGGTTTCTTAAGGGGGCCCTCCACTTT. This gives the protein CGFLKGALHF.

The rearrangement uses TRBV20-1 and TRBJ2-5, with 9 bases matching TRBD1. V trimming: 0 bases; J trimming: 5 bases; junction bases outside the gene matches: 13. Germline CDR1 reads DFQATT; CDR2 reads SNEGSKA (reference sequence). This CDR3 region has 17 residues. This CDR3 is CSARDPGQGRGRETQYF. The CDR3 nucleotides are TGCAGTGCTAGAGATCCGGGACAGGGAAGGGGAAGGGAGACCCAGTACTTC.

This chain connects TRBV27 to TRBJ2-1; 8 positions match TRBD1. This CDR3 comprises 14 residues. Germline V gene data show CDR1 as MNHEY and CDR2 as SMNVEV (reference sequence). The trim removed 6 bases at V and 2 bases at J, leaving 3 bases unmatched. CDR3 sequence: CASRPGGTYNEQFF. In DNA, the CDR3 is TGTGCCAGCAGACCAGGGGGCACCTACAATGAGCAGTTCTTC.

This clonotype has a handful of counts. The gene calls are TRBV10-3 and TRBJ2-5, with D perhaps TRBD2 (6 bases). The CDR3 length is 15 residues. The germline CDR1 and CDR2 sequences are ENHRY and SYGVKD. V was clipped by 10 bases and J by 4 bases, with 22 bases between them. CDR3 bases: TGTGCCACAAAGACCTCGGGAGCGAGCGCAGAGACCCAGTACTTC. It encodes CATKTSGASAETQYF.

The rearrangement uses TRBV9 and TRBJ2-2; D is unclear. Deletions cut 4 bases from V and 6 bases from J, with 16 bases between. The germline CDR1 and CDR2 sequences are SGDLS and YYNGEE. The CDR3 is made up of 15 amino acids. This chain's CDR3 is CASSPSAKTAGELFF. Written as DNA, the CDR3 is TGTGCCAGCAGCCCGAGTGCCAAAACAGCCGGGGAGCTGTTTTTT.

This clonotype was seen a few times. CDR3 in DNA: TGTGCCAGCAGCGTCCGATCTCTCAGCACAGATACGCAGTATTTT. Protein product: CASSVRSLSTDTQYF. V is TRBV9 and J is TRBJ2-3; D uncertain. Trimming removed 2 bases at V and 0 bases at J, with 10 bases between. Germline assignment: CDR1 SGDLS and CDR2 YYNGEE. CDR3 length: 15 amino acids.

The rearrangement uses TRBV29-1 and TRBJ2-1; 11 nucleotides agree with TRBD2. V dropped 2 bases and J dropped 11; count of bases not matched to a gene: 2. CDR3 length: 12 amino acids. CDR1 and CDR2 from the germline V gene are SQVTM and ANQGSEA. In DNA form, the CDR3 reads TGCAGCGTTGAAAGGACTAGCGGGCAGCAGTTCTTC. Protein: CSVERTSGQQFF.